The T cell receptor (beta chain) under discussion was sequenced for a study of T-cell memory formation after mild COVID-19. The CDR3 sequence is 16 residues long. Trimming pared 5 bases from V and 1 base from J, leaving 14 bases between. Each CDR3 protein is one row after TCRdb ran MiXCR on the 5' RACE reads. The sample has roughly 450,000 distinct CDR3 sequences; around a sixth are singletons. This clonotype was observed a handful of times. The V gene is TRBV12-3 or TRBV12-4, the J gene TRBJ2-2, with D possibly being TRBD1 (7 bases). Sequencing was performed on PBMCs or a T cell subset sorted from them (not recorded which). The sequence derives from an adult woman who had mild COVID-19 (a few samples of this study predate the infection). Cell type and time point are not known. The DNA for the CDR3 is TGTGCCAGCAGTCTCAGGGGGGCGGGGAACACCGGGGAGCTGTTTTTT. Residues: CASSLRGAGNTGELFF.